This T cell receptor (beta chain) came from a study of shared clonotypes between healthy human individuals. The study, taken as a whole, reports: Some clonotypes were shared by all four sorted-subset donors, while others were not shared. The non-shared ones had lower generation probabilities than the shared ones.

Worth noting for this clone: Antigen: not known.

The V and J ends lost 1 base and 8 bases respectively, with 12 bases between them. Germline V CDR1 and CDR2: MGHRA, YSYEKL. This CDR3 is built from 13 residues. In the CD4+ fraction, cells were divided into CD45RA+ naive and CD45RA-negative memory subsets. Authors' processing steps: From ImmunoSEQ came sequences covering only the junction and carrying no quality scores, so filtering differed. Profiling relied on immunoSEQ multiplex PCR, and the TCRdb table lists in-frame clones only, not all of them. For V, J and clone size, that table is used; D and trimming come from the DNA. The top ten hold more than 1.5% of the sample, which has 600,000 to 700,000 clones, 55% to 85% seen once.

V is TRBV4-1 and J is TRBJ2-7; possibly TRBD1 for D (6 bases). Sequencing was performed on memory CD4+ T cells sorted from blood. Subset meaning: CD45RA-negative fraction. This clonotype was sampled from a woman aged 30 to 39 in good health. This CDR3 reads CASSQAGERKQYF. Written as DNA, the CDR3 is TGCGCCAGCAGCCAAGCAGGGGAACGAAAGCAGTACTTC.